Listed below are T cell receptor beta chains from one sample, sequenced in a study of Graves' ophthalmopathy and Graves' hyperthyroidism. TCRdb passed the multiplex PCR reads through MiXCR, listing each CDR3 protein once. The table lists under 250,000 distinct CDR3 sequences, 25% to 30% of them singletons. The sequenced material came from peripheral blood. Receptor source: a man aged 50 to 60 with Graves' ophthalmopathy. Both conserved end residues are part of each CDR3.

length: 13; J: TRBJ1-2; V: TRBV6-1; CDR3: CASSLQPWGGYTF
length: 15; J: TRBJ2-7; V: TRBV12-3/TRBV12-4; CDR3: CASSFLGISSYEQYF
length: 13; J: TRBJ1-5; V: TRBV16; CDR3: CASSEIRVSPQHF
length: 15; J: TRBJ2-4; V: TRBV12-3/TRBV12-4; CDR3: CASSQYREDKNIQYF
length: 11; J: TRBJ2-7; V: TRBV28; CDR3: CASSTGIEQYF
length: 13; J: TRBJ1-6; V: TRBV12-3/TRBV12-4; CDR3: CASSFREYSPLHF
length: 15; J: TRBJ2-5; V: TRBV7-9; CDR3: CASSFPRTTQETQYF
length: 14; J: TRBJ2-5; V: TRBV28; CDR3: CASSLTGGRETQYF
length: 14; J: TRBJ2-7; V: TRBV4-2; CDR3: CASSPRYGAYEQYF
length: 13; J: TRBJ2-7; V: TRBV4-1; CDR3: CASSQIQGYEQYF
length: 14; J: TRBJ1-1; V: TRBV2; CDR3: CASRSFGTGFSAFF
length: 13; J: TRBJ1-1; V: TRBV2; CDR3: CASSAKQGAWAFF
length: 14; J: TRBJ2-7; V: TRBV19; CDR3: CASSIDRGPWEQYF
length: 16; J: TRBJ1-3; V: TRBV7-3; CDR3: CASSLMLSFRVNTIYF
length: 14; J: TRBJ1-2; V: TRBV12-3/TRBV12-4; CDR3: CASSLELRVYGYTF
length: 14; J: TRBJ2-7; V: TRBV12-3/TRBV12-4; CDR3: CASSFTASSYEQYF
length: 14; J: TRBJ2-7; V: TRBV5-1; CDR3: CASSLGQGVYEQYF
length: 14; J: TRBJ1-6; V: TRBV18; CDR3: CASSPGQRGSPLHF
length: 15; J: TRBJ2-5; V: TRBV6-1; CDR3: CASSGPGRLAETQYF
length: 15; J: TRBJ2-7; V: TRBV12-3/TRBV12-4; CDR3: CASSLAGGSKDEQYF
length: 17; J: TRBJ1-5; V: TRBV6-1; CDR3: CASSENWSGGANQPQHF
length: 14; J: TRBJ1-6; V: TRBV13; CDR3: CASSLGQGHSPLHF
length: 13; J: TRBJ1-2; V: TRBV29-1; CDR3: CSVEDPGQGGYTF
length: 14; J: TRBJ2-7; V: TRBV28; CDR3: CASSLGTTFYEQYF
length: 12; J: TRBJ1-1; V: TRBV2; CDR3: CASTRGTREAFF
length: 18; J: TRBJ2-2; V: TRBV10-2; CDR3: CASSDDAGTGLWTGELFF
length: 13; J: TRBJ2-7; V: TRBV15; CDR3: CATSRDRLGGEYF
length: 17; J: TRBJ2-5; V: TRBV7-2; CDR3: CASSLRGPSLGVETQYF
length: 13; J: TRBJ2-4; V: TRBV6-2/TRBV6-3; CDR3: CASTEPGGGIQYF
length: 13; J: TRBJ2-7; V: TRBV28; CDR3: CASSSGNAYEQYF
length: 14; J: TRBJ2-7; V: TRBV20-1; CDR3: CSARGMGYSYEQYF
length: 12; J: TRBJ2-7; V: TRBV6-2/TRBV6-3; CDR3: CASSESVYEQYF
length: 11; J: TRBJ2-7; V: TRBV12-3/TRBV12-4; CDR3: CASSWNYEQYF
length: 16; J: TRBJ2-5; V: TRBV6-4; CDR3: CASSASGRWIPETQYF
length: 15; J: TRBJ2-7; V: TRBV20-1; CDR3: CSARDGDRSSYEQYF
length: 17; J: TRBJ2-5; V: TRBV28; CDR3: CASSLLRTGGLYETQYF
length: 16; J: TRBJ2-7; V: TRBV12-3/TRBV12-4; CDR3: CASSLGAATILDEQYF
length: 15; J: TRBJ2-2; V: TRBV5-1; CDR3: CASSLDRLNTGELFF
length: 14; J: TRBJ2-2; V: TRBV9; CDR3: CASGSRGVVEELFF
length: 15; J: TRBJ2-7; V: TRBV4-3; CDR3: CASSQGTGINHEQYF
length: 14; J: TRBJ2-5; V: TRBV6-1; CDR3: CASSPTTGLETQYF
length: 15; J: TRBJ1-2; V: TRBV5-1; CDR3: CASSLGQRLNYGYTF
length: 15; J: TRBJ2-2; V: TRBV20-1; CDR3: CSAKASDRNTGELFF
length: 11; J: TRBJ1-1; V: TRBV30; CDR3: CAWLGGIEAFF
length: 14; J: TRBJ1-2; V: TRBV28; CDR3: CASSQGQGRFGYTF
length: 17; J: TRBJ1-5; V: TRBV20-1; CDR3: CSASPLSGDNSNQPQHF
length: 14; J: TRBJ1-1; V: TRBV6-2/TRBV6-3; CDR3: CASRQGQAHTEAFF
length: 14; J: TRBJ2-7; V: TRBV11-3; CDR3: CASSLVASIHEQYF
length: 13; J: TRBJ2-2; V: TRBV7-2; CDR3: CASSYRITGELFF
length: 14; J: TRBJ2-7; V: TRBV15; CDR3: CATSRDRGGYEQYF
length: 13; J: TRBJ2-7; V: TRBV20-1; CDR3: CSAGGVLNYEQYF
length: 14; J: TRBJ1-1; V: TRBV6-2/TRBV6-3; CDR3: CASTNGRMNTEAFF
length: 15; J: TRBJ2-7; V: TRBV6-1; CDR3: CASSEALGDSYEQYF
length: 14; J: TRBJ1-6; V: TRBV30; CDR3: CAWSSEFGDSPLHF
length: 12; J: TRBJ2-2; V: TRBV20-1; CDR3: CSAIRGPGELFF